The entry below gives a single T cell receptor beta chain sequence along with its context. Antigen unknown. The data originate from a study of CXCR3-negative and CXCR3-positive naive CD8 T cells. General observations from the study: Comparison of naive cells showed more hydrophobic TRB CDR3s in CXCR3-positive than in CXCR3-negative naive cells. Researchers reported similar TRBV-TRBJ usage in naive CXCR3-negative and CXCR3-positive cells, though memory differed. Cryopreserved cells partially lost CXCR3 expression, and fresh PBMCs were used in most assays.

CDR1 and CDR2 from the germline V gene are SEHNR and FQNEAQ (reference sequence). This CDR3 contains 15 residues. UMI-labeled 5' RACE yielded the TRB cDNA libraries. TCRdb re-called the 5' RACE reads and catalogs CDR3 proteins one per entry, DNA excluded. The listing records around 63,000 distinct CDR3 sequences. Triplicate sorts, over 250,000 cells apiece, were made for each CD8+ T cell subset. CD45RO-CCR7+CD27+CD95- cells counted as naive CD8+ T cells. Sequenced: naive CXCR3+ CD8+ T cells from blood. Subset denoted: CD45RO-CCR7+CD27+CD95- naive CD8+ T cells expressing CXCR3 (TNR3+). This TCR came from a human donor in good health. Some clones in this sample may be carry-over from other donors' samples. This chain uses TRBV7-9 with TRBJ1-1; TCRdb returns TRBD1, unconfirmable since there is no DNA. CDR3 protein: CASRPTSGSGTEAFF.